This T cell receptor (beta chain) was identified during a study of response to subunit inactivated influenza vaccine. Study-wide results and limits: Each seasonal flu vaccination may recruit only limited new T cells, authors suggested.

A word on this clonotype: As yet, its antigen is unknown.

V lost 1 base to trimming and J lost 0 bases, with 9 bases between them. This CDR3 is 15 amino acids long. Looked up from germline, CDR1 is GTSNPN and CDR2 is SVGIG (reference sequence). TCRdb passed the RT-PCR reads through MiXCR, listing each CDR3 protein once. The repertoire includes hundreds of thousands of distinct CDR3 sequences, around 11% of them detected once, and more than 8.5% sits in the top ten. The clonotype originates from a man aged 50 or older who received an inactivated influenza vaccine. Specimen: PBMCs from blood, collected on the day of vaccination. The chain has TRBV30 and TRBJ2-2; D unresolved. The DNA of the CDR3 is TGTGCCTGGAGTGGACCGATATCGAACACCGGGGAGCTGTTTTTT. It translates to CAWSGPISNTGELFF.